This T cell receptor (beta chain) was obtained from a study of blood T cells in healthy people across ages. This clonotype appeared a few times. What it recognizes is unknown. Each sample had at least 6 million PBMCs isolated. Study-level results: Older age went with lower TCR beta diversity per million T cells, in a roughly linear way.

Combining a sample-barcoded 5' primer with a J-beta primer mix, a second PCR ran for roughly 7 to 11 cycles. TCRdb reprocessed the 5' RACE reads with MiXCR, giving one entry per CDR3 protein. The profile covers over a million distinct CDR3 sequences, with 42% appearing a single time and approximately 4.1% taken by the ten largest. This CDR3 is built from 14 residues. CDR1 DFQATT and CDR2 SNEGSKA come from the germline V gene (reference sequence). Trimming cost V 5 bases and J 0 bases, with 11 bases left between them. Material for sequencing was blood. The TCR sequence derives from a woman younger than 35 in good health. The rearrangement joins TRBV20-1 to TRBJ2-1; tentatively, D is TRBD2 (6 bases). The chain's CDR3 is CSAGGGASYNEQFF. The CDR3 bases are TGCAGTGCTGGCGGAGGGGCCTCCTACAATGAGCAGTTCTTC.